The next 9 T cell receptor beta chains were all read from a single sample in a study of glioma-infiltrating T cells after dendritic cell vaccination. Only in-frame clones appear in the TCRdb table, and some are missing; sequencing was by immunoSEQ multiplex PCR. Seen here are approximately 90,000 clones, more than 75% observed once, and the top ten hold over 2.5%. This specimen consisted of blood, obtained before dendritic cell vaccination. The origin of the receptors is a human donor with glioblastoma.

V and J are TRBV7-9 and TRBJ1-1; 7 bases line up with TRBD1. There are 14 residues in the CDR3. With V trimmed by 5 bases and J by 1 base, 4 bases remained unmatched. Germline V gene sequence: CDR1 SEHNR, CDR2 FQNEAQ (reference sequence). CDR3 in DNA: TGTGCCAGCAGCCCCCGGGACAGGAACACTGAAGCTTTCTTT. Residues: CASSPRDRNTEAFF.

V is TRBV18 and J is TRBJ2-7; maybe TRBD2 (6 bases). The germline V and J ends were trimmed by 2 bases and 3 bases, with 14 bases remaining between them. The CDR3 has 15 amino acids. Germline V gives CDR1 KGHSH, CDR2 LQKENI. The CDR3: CASSPMLGTDYEQYF. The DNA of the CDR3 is TGTGCCAGCTCACCAATGCTGGGGACTGACTACGAGCAGTACTTC.

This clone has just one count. CDR3 nucleotide sequence: TGTGCCAGCAGCAATACAGGGTCCTACGAGCAGTACTTC. Amino acid sequence: CASSNTGSYEQYF. The chain has TRBV5-4 and TRBJ2-7; possibly TRBD1 for D (6 bases). V shed 4 bases and J shed 1 base, with 9 bases lying between them. There are 13 residues in the CDR3. In germline, CDR1 is SGHNT, CDR2 YYREEE (reference sequence). Combining the CDR3 with reference TRBV5-4 and TRBJ2-7 gives the whole variable domain ETGVTQSPTHLIKTRGQQVTLRCSSQSGHNTVSWYQQALGQGPQFIFQYYREEENGRGNFPPRFSGLQFPNYSSELNVNALELDDSALYLCASSNTGSYEQYFGPGTRLTVT.

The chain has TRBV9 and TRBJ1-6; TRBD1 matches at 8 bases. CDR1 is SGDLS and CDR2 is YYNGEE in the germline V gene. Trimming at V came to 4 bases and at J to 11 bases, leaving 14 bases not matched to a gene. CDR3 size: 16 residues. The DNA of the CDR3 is TGTGCCAGCAGCTCACCCGGGACAGGCCTTGGGGCACCCCTCCACTTT. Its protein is CASSSPGTGLGAPLHF.

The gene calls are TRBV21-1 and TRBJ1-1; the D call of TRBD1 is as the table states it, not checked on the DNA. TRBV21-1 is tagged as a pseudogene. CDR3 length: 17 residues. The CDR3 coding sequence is TGTGCCAGCAGCAAAGGTGGACCCCGGGACAGGACGATTGAAGCTTTCTTT. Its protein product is CASSKGGPRDRTIEAFF.

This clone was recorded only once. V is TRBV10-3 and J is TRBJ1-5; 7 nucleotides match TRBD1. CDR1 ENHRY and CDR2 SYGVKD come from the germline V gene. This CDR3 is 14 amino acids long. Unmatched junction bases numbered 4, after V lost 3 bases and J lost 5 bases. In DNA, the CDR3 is TGTGCCATCAGTGATCGACAGGGAGATCAGCCCCAGCATTTT. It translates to CAISDRQGDQPQHF.

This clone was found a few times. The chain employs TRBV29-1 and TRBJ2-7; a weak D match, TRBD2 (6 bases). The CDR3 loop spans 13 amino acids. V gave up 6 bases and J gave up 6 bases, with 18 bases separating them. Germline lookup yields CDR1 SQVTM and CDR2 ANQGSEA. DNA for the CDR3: TGCAGCGTCGTCCGGGACTCCCTCCCCGAGCAGTACTTC. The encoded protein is CSVVRDSLPEQYF.

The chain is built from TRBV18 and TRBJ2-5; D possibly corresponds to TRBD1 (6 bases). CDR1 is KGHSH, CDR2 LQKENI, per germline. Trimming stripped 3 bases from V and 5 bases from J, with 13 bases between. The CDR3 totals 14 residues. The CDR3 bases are TGTGCCAGCTCACCCCCATCAGGGGCGGAGACCCAGTACTTC. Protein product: CASSPPSGAETQYF.

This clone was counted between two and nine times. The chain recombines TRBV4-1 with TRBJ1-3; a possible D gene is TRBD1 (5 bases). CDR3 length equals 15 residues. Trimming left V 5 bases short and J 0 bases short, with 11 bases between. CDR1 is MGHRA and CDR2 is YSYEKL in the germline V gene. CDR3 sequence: CASSKTQDSGNTIYF. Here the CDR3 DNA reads TGCGCCAGCAGCAAGACACAGGACTCTGGAAACACCATATATTTT.